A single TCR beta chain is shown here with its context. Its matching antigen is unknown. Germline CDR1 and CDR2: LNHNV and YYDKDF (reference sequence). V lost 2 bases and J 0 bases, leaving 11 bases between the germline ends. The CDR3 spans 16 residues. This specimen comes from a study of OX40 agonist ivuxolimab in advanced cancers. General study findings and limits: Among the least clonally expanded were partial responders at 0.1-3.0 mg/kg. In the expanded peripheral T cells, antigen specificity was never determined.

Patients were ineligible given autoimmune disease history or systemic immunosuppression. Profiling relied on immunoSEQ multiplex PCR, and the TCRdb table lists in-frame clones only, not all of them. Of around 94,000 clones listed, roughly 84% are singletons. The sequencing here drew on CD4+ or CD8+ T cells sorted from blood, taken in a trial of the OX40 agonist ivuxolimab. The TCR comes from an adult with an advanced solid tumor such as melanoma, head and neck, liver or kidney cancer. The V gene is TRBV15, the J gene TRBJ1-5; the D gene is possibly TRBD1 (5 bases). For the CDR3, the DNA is TGTGCCACCAGCAGAACCAGGGCCGATAGCAATCAGCCCCAGCATTTT. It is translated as CATSRTRADSNQPQHF.